Sequencing of this T cell receptor beta chain was carried out in a study of blood T cell repertoires in COVID-19. Overall study: The United States, Italy and Spain provided the acute and convalescent COVID-19 samples. The analysed material was cDNA or gDNA that came from T cells, B-cell-depleted T cells, or PBMCs.

CDR3 length: 14 amino acids. Per germline, CDR1 MDHEN and CDR2 SYDVKM. V shed 6 bases and J 8 bases; nucleotides not matched to a gene: 10. Seattle's enrolled individuals joined amid active infection and were then monitored longitudinally. Authors' analysis steps: Reference gene primer amplification yielded estimated nucleated cell counts. Using immunoSEQ multiplex PCR, the repertoire was profiled, and TCRdb retains in-frame clones only, with some absent. That table is the source of V, J and clone size, and D and trimming were worked out from the DNA. The table has 250,000 to 300,000 clones, about 87% seen once.

The TCR originated in a woman aged 50 to 60 with COVID-19, enrolled during active disease. The chain recombines TRBV28 with TRBJ1-1, with 9 bases fitting TRBD1. The sequencing sample was made of peripheral blood. The CDR3 is CASSPPQDRGEAFF. The CDR3 DNA reads as TGTGCCAGCAGCCCGCCCCAGGACAGGGGCGAAGCTTTCTTT. Filled out from reference TRBV28 and TRBJ1-1, the complete variable domain reads DVKVTQSSRYLVKRTGEKVFLECVQDMDHENMFWYRQDPGLGLRLIYFSYDVKMKEKGDIPEGYSVSREKKERFSLILESASTNQTSMYLCASSPPQDRGEAFFGQGTRLTVV.